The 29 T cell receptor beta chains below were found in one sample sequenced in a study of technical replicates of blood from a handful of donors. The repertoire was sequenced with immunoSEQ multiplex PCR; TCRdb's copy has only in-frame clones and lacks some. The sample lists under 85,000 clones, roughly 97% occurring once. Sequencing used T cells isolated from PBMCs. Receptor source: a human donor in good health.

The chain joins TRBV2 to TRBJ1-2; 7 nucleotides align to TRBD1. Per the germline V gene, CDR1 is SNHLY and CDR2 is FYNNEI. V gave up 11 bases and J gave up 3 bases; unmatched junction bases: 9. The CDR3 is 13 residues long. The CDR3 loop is CAWRQGPDYGYTF. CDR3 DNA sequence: TGTGCCTGGCGACAGGGCCCGGACTATGGCTACACCTTC.

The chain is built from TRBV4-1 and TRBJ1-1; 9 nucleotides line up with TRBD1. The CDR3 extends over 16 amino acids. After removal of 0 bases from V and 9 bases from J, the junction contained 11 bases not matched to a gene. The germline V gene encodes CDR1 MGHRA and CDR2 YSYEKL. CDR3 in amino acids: CASSQEPGQGDPQAFF. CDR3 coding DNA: TGCGCCAGCAGCCAAGAACCGGGACAGGGCGATCCTCAAGCTTTCTTT.

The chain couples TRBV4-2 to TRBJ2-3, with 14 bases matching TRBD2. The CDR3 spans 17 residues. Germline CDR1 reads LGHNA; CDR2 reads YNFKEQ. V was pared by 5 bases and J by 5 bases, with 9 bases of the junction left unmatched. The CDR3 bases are TGTGCCAGCAGCGAGGAAGGGACTAGCGGGAGTGGAGATACGCAGTATTTT. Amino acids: CASSEEGTSGSGDTQYF.

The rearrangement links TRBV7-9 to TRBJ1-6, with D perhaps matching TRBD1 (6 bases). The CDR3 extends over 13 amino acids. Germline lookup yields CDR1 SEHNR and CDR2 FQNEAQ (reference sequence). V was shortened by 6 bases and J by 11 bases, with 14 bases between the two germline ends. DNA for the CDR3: TGTGCCAGCAGTTTCGGGGAGGGGGCACCCCTCCACTTT. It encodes CASSFGEGAPLHF.

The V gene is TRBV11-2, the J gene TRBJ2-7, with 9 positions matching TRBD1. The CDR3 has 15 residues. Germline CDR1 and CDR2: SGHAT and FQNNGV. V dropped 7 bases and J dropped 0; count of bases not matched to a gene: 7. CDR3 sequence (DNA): TGTGCCAGCACCGGGACAGGGAGTAGCTCCTACGAGCAGTACTTC. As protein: CASTGTGSSSYEQYF.

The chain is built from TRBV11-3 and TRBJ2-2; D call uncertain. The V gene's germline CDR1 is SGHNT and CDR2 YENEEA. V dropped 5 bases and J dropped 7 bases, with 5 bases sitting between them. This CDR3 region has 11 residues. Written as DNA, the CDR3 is TGTGCCAGCAGCCGAGGCGGGGAGCTGTTTTTT. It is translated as CASSRGGELFF.

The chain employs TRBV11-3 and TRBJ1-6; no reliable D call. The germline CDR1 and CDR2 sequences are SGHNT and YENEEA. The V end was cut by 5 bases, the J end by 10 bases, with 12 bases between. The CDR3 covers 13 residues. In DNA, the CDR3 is TGTGCCAGCAGCCCCGAGGCGGGATCACCCCTCCACTTT. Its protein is CASSPEAGSPLHF.

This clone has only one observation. The chain's CDR3 is CASSSRGVAGRADTQYF. Here the CDR3 DNA reads TGTGCCAGCAGCTCGAGAGGCGTAGCGGGAAGGGCAGATACGCAGTATTTT. The V call is TRBV7-2, the J call TRBJ2-3; 8 nucleotides align to TRBD2. Germline-derived CDR1 and CDR2 are SGHTA and FQGNSA. The V segment lost 4 bases and the J segment 4 bases; nucleotides outside the gene matches: 13. The CDR3 contains 17 residues.

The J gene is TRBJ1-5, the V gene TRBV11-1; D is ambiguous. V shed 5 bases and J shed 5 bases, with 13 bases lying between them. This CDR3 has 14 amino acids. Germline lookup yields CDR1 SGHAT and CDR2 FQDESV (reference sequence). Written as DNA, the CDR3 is TGTGCCAGCAGCCCCTCGCCGGAGGATCAGCCCCAGCATTTT. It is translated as CASSPSPEDQPQHF.

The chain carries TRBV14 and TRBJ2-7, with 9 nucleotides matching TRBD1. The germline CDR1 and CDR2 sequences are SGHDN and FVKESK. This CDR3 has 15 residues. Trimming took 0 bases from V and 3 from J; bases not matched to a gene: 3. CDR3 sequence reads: CASSQDTGQGYEQYF. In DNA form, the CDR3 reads TGTGCCAGCAGCCAAGATACGGGACAGGGCTACGAGCAGTACTTC.

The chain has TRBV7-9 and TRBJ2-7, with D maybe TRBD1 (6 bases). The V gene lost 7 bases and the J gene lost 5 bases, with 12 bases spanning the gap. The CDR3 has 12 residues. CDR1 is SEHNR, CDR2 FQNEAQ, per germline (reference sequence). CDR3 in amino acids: CASNGGGHEQYF. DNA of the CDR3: TGTGCCAGCAATGGTGGGGGCCACGAGCAGTACTTC. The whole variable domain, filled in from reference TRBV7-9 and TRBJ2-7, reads DTGVSQNPRHKITKRGQNVTFRCDPISEHNRLYWYRQTLGQGPEFLTYFQNEAQLEKSRLLSDRFSAERPKGSFSTLEIQRTEQGDSAMYLCASNGGGHEQYFGPGTRLTVT.

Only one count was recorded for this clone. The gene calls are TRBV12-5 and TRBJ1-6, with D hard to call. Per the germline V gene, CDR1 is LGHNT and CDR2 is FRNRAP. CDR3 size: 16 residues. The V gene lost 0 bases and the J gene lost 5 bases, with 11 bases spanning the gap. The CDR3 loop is CASGLVPGINNSPLHF. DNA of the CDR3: TGTGCTAGTGGTTTGGTACCGGGGATAAATAATTCACCCCTCCACTTT.

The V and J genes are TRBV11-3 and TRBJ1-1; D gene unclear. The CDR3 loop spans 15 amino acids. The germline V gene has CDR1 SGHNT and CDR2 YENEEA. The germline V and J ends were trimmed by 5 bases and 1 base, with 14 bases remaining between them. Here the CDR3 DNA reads TGTGCCAGCAGCACACGCGGGCGGGCGAACACTGAAGCTTTCTTT. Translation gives CASSTRGRANTEAFF.

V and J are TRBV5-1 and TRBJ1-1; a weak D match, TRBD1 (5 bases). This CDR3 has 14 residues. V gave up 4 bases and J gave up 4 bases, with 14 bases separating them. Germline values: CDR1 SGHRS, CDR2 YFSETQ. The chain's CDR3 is CASSRQRGSTEAFF. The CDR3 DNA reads TGCGCCAGCAGCCGACAAAGGGGCAGCACTGAAGCTTTCTTT.

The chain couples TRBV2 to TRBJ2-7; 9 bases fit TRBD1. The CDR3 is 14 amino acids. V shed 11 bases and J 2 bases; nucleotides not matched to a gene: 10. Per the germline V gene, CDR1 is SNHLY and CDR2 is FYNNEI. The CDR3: CALRRDREPYEQYF. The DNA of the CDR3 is TGTGCCCTTCGGAGGGACAGGGAGCCCTACGAGCAGTACTTC.

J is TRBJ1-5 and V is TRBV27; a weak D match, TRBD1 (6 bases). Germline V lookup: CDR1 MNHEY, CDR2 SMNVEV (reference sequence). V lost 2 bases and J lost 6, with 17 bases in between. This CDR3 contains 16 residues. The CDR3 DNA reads TGTGCCAGCAGTTTAAGTAGCCAGGGGCGAAGTCAGCCCCAGCATTTT. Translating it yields CASSLSSQGRSQPQHF.

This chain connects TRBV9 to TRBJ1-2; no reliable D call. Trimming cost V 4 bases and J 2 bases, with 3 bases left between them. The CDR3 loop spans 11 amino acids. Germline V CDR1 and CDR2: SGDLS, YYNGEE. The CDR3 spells CASSLNYGYTF. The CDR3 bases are TGTGCCAGCAGCCTGAACTATGGCTACACCTTC.

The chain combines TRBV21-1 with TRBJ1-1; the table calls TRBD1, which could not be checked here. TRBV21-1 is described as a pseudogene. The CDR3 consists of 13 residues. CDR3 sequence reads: CASSRDRVYEAFF. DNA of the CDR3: TGTGCCAGCAGCAGAGACAGGGTTTATGAAGCTTTCTTT.

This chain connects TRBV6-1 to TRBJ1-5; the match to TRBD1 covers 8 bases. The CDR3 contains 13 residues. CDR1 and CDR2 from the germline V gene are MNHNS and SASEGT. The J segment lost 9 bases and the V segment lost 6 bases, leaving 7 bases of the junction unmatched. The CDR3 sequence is CASRAPGGTPQHF. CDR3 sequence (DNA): TGTGCCAGCAGGGCCCCAGGGGGCACGCCCCAGCATTTT.

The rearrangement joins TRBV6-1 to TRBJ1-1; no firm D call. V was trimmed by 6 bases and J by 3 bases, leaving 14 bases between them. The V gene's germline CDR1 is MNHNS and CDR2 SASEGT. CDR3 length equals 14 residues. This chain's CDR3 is CASRLEGADTEAFF. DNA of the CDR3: TGTGCCAGCAGATTGGAGGGAGCAGACACTGAAGCTTTCTTT.

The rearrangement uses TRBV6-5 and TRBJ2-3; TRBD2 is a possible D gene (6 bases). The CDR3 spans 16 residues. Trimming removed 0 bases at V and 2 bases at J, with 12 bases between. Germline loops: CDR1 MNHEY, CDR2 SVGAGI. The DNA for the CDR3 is TGTGCCAGCAGTTACTCGCTGACGGGAGTCACAGATACGCAGTATTTT. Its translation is CASSYSLTGVTDTQYF.

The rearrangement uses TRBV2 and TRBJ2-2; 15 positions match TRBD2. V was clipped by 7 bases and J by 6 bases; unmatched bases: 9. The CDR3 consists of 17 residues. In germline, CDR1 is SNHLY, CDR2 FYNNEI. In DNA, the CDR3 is TGTGCCAGCAAGTGGACTAGCGGGGGGGCCCTAGCCGGGGAGCTGTTTTTT. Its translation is CASKWTSGGALAGELFF.

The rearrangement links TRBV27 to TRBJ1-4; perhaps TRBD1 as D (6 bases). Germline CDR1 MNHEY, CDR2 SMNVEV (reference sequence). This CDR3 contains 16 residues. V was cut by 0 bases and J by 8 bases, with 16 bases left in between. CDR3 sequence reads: CASSLSAAGVGEKLFF. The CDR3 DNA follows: TGTGCCAGCAGTTTATCGGCAGCAGGGGTAGGGGAAAAACTGTTTTTT. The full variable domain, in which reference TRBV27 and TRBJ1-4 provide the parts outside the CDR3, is EAQVTQNPRYLITVTGKKLTVTCSQNMNHEYMSWYRQDPGLGLRQIYYSMNVEVTDKGDVPEGYKVSRKEKRNFPLILESPSPNQTSLYFCASSLSAAGVGEKLFFGSGTQLSVL.

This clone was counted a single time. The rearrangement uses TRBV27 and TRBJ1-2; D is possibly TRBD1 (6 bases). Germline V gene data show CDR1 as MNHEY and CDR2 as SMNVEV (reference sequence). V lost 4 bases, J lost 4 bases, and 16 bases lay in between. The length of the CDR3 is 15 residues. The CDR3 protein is CASSSTRGGIYGYTF. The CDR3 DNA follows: TGTGCCAGCAGTTCGACGAGGGGGGGGATCTATGGCTACACCTTC.

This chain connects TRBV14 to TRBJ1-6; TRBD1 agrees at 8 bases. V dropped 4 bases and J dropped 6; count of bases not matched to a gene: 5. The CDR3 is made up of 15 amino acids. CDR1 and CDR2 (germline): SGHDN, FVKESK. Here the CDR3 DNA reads TGTGCCAGCAGCCGCGGACAGGGCATTAATTCACCCCTCCACTTT. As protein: CASSRGQGINSPLHF. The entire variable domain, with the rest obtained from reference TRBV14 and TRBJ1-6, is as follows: EAGVTQFPSHSVIEKGQTVTLRCDPISGHDNLYWYRRVMGKEIKFLLHFVKESKQDESGMPNNRFLAERTGGTYSTLKVQPAELEDSGVYFCASSRGQGINSPLHFGNGTRLTVT.

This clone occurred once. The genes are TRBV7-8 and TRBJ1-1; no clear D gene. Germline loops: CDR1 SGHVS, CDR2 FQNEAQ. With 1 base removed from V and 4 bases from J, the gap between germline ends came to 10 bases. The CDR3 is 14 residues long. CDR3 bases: TGTGCCAGCAGCTTAGAGTCAGGTCGCACTGAAGCTTTCTTT. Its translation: CASSLESGRTEAFF.

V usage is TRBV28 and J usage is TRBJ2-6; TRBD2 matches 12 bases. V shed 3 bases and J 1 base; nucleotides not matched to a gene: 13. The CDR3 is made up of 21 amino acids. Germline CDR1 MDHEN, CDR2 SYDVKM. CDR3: CASSFFGWRTSGNSGANVLTF. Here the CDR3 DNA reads TGTGCCAGCAGTTTCTTTGGGTGGAGGACTAGCGGGAATTCTGGGGCCAACGTCCTGACTTTC.

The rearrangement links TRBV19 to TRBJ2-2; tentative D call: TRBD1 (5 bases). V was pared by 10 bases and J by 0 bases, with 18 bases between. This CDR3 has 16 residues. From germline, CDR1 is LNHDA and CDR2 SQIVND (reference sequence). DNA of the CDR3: TGTGCCACCTCATACTACAGGAGCTCGAACACCGGGGAGCTGTTTTTT. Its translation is CATSYYRSSNTGELFF. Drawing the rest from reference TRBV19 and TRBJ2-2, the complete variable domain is DGGITQSPKYLFRKEGQNVTLSCEQNLNHDAMYWYRQDPGQGLRLIYYSQIVNDFQKGDIAEGYSVSREKKESFPLTVTSAQKNPTAFYLCATSYYRSSNTGELFFGEGSRLTVL.

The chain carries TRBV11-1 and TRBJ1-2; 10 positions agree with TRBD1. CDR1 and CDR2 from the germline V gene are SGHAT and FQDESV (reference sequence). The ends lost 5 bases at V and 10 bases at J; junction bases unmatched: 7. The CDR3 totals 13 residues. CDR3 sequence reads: CASSRPGQGTYTF. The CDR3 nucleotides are TGTGCCAGCAGCAGACCGGGACAGGGGACCTACACCTTC. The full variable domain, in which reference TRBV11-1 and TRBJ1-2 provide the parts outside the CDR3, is EAEVAQSPRYKITEKSQAVAFWCDPISGHATLYWYRQILGQGPELLVQFQDESVVDDSQLPKDRFSAERLKGVDSTLKIQPAELGDSAMYLCASSRPGQGTYTFGSGTRLTVV.